The 4 T cell receptor beta chains below all came from one sample that was sequenced in a study of T cells in Graves' hyperthyroidism and ophthalmopathy. Authors of the study amplified TCR beta CDR3 regions from RNA transcripts. Initially, a first-round RT-PCR of the TCR CDR3 employed the HTBI primer set. TCRdb ran MiXCR on the multiplex PCR reads and lists one entry per CDR3 protein. The table lists 450,000 to 700,000 distinct CDR3 sequences, about 45% of them singletons, with 15% to 20% in the top ten. Sample: peripheral blood or thyroid tissue (not recorded which). These TCRs come from an adult woman with Graves' disease, either hyperthyroidism or ophthalmopathy (not recorded which).

For this clonotype: A much larger clonotype is one base distant, so this may be a read error. The chain employs TRBV6-5 and TRBJ1-1; D ambiguous. The germline V and J ends were trimmed by 6 bases and 1 base, with 6 bases remaining between them. The CDR3 covers 12 residues. The V gene's germline CDR1 is MNHEY and CDR2 SVGAGI. The CDR3 spells CASRGENTEAFF. Here the CDR3 DNA reads TGTGCCAGCAGGGGCGAGAACACTGAAGCTTTCTTT.

This clonotype was seen once. One base away lies a much larger clone, so this may be a sequencing read error. The V call is TRBV6-1, the J call TRBJ2-7, with 8 bases fitting TRBD1. Germline V CDR1 and CDR2: MNHNS, SASEGT. CDR3 size: 14 residues. Trimming took 4 bases from V and 3 from J; bases not matched to a gene: 5. The CDR3 sequence: CASSGYTGGYEQYF. The CDR3 region has the DNA TGTGCCAGCAGTGGCTATACAGGGGGCTACGAGCAGTACTTC.

The chain combines TRBV10-3 with TRBJ1-4; D not resolved. In germline, CDR1 is ENHRY, CDR2 SYGVKD. Trimming cost V 10 bases and J 0 bases, with 15 bases left between them. This CDR3 comprises 15 residues. The CDR3 is CATSPLSTTNEKLFF. The DNA for the CDR3 is TGTGCCACCTCGCCTCTATCCACAACTAATGAAAAACTGTTTTTT.

This clonotype came up many times. The chain recombines TRBV14 with TRBJ1-4; D uncertain. The CDR3 totals 13 residues. Germline CDR1 SGHDN, CDR2 FVKESK. Trimming removed 3 bases from V and 3 bases from J, with 5 bases in between. The CDR3, as DNA: TGTGCCAGCAGCCATTACGCTAATGAAAAACTGTTTTTT. It is translated as CASSHYANEKLFF.